The 7 T cell receptor beta chains reported below all come from one sample, sequenced in a study of T cell repertoires in cytomegalovirus infection. Their recognized antigens are unknown. MiXCR, run by TCRdb on the reads, gives a single entry per CDR3 protein. The table shows about 830,000 distinct CDR3 sequences, with 32% occurring only once. Here the sequenced sample was cultured CD8+ T cells from PBMCs, taken from culture after CMV antigen stimulation. All receptors come from a human donor in good health (CMV status not recorded). Some clones in this sample may be carry-over from other donors' samples.

This clonotype was seen many times. The rearrangement uses TRBV7-9 and TRBJ2-3; TRBD2 agrees at 11 bases. The V gene's germline CDR1 is SEHNR and CDR2 FQNEAQ (reference sequence). With V trimmed by 2 bases and J by 6 bases, 1 base remained unmatched. The CDR3 sequence is 14 residues long. The CDR3 bases are TGTGCCAGCAGCTTAACTAGCGGGGGTGATACGCAGTATTTT. Translated: CASSLTSGGDTQYF.

This clonotype was counted only a few times. J is TRBJ2-1 and V is TRBV5-5, with 9 bases aligning to TRBD2. This CDR3 region has 19 residues. Germline V gives CDR1 SGHKS, CDR2 YYEKEE (reference sequence). V lost 2 bases, J lost 0 bases, and 12 bases stayed unmatched. CDR3 DNA: TGTGCCAGCAGCTTTCAAGCGGGGGGCCTACGGAGCTCCTACAATGAGCAGTTCTTC. Its translation: CASSFQAGGLRSSYNEQFF.

This clonotype was detected many times. The chain joins TRBV7-9 to TRBJ2-7; TRBD1 matches at 11 bases. This CDR3 has 15 amino acids. CDR1 and CDR2 from the germline V gene are SEHNR and FQNEAQ (reference sequence). V trimming: 5 bases; J trimming: 5 bases; junction bases outside the gene matches: 8. CDR3 bases: TGTGCCAGCAGCGCCCGGGACAGGGGGGAGAACGAGCAGTACGTC. This sequence encodes CASSARDRGENEQYV.

This clonotype was seen ten or more times. V usage is TRBV7-8 and J usage is TRBJ2-2, with D tentatively TRBD1 (5 bases). The CDR3 has 19 amino acids. V dropped 1 base and J dropped 4 bases, with 22 bases sitting between them. Looked up from germline, CDR1 is SGHVS and CDR2 is FQNEAQ. The CDR3: CASSLVPGRSGRVTGELFF. CDR3 DNA sequence: TGTGCCAGCAGCTTAGTTCCAGGGCGGTCCGGCCGGGTCACCGGGGAGCTGTTTTTT.

This chain uses TRBV10-3 with TRBJ2-1, with D hard to call. Germline values: CDR1 ENHRY, CDR2 SYGVKD. The CDR3 contains 10 residues. Trimming took off 10 bases at V and 7 bases at J, with 8 bases between the two ends. The DNA for the CDR3 is TGTGCCACCTCGGATAATGAGCAGTTCTTC. Translating gives CATSDNEQFF.

The sample holds many counts of this clonotype. The chain uses TRBV7-8 and TRBJ1-6, with D tentatively TRBD1 (5 bases). This CDR3 has 16 residues. Germline values: CDR1 SGHVS, CDR2 FQNEAQ. V was pared by 5 bases and J by 8 bases, with 19 bases between. CDR3 sequence: CASSPGFGGFYSPLHF. In nucleotides, the CDR3 is TGTGCCAGCAGCCCAGGTTTCGGGGGGTTTTATTCACCCCTCCACTTT.

This chain connects TRBV5-4 to TRBJ1-1; D possibly corresponds to TRBD1 (5 bases). The CDR3 runs 15 residues. Trimming took 6 bases from V and 0 from J, leaving 15 bases between them. In germline, CDR1 is SGHNT, CDR2 YYREEE (reference sequence). Here the CDR3 reads CASTNLGAVNTEAFF. CDR3 DNA: TGTGCCAGCACCAACCTTGGGGCAGTGAACACTGAAGCTTTCTTT.